The 24 T cell receptor beta chains below all came from one sample that was sequenced in a study of shared clonotypes between healthy human individuals. Assay used: immunoSEQ multiplex PCR; TCRdb lists only in-frame clones, some missing. This table has about 1 million clones, roughly 75% appearing once. Sequenced input: memory CD4+ T cells sorted from blood. The subset here: CD45RA-negative fraction. Receptors originate from a man aged 18 to 30 in good health.

This clone was observed a single time. The V and J genes are TRBV5-1 and TRBJ2-3, with D perhaps matching TRBD2 (6 bases). V lost 2 bases and J lost 3, with 19 bases in between. The CDR3 loop spans 17 amino acids. Germline-derived CDR1 and CDR2 are SGHRS and YFSETQ. The CDR3 DNA follows: TGCGCCAGCAGCTTTGGTCAGAGACTAGGAACAACAGATACGCAGTATTTT. Protein product: CASSFGQRLGTTDTQYF.

On this clone: Within the sample, other DNA sequences also encode this same CDR3. The chain joins TRBV7-9 to TRBJ2-7; possible D gene TRBD2, 5 bases. Trimming removed 6 bases at V and 4 bases at J, with 10 bases between. CDR3 length equals 12 residues. The germline V gene encodes CDR1 SEHNR and CDR2 FQNEAQ (reference sequence). For the CDR3, the DNA is TGTGCCAGCAGTGGAGGATGGTACGAGCAGTACTTC. Protein sequence: CASSGGWYEQYF.

The chain recombines TRBV5-1 with TRBJ1-5, with D tentatively TRBD1 (6 bases). Trimming left V 3 bases short and J 1 base short, with 11 bases between. Germline lookup yields CDR1 SGHRS and CDR2 YFSETQ. The CDR3 contains 15 residues. As DNA, the CDR3 is TGCGCCAGCAGCTCCTCAGGACAGAGCAATCAGCCCCAGCATTTT. Protein sequence: CASSSSGQSNQPQHF.

This chain connects TRBV5-1 to TRBJ2-5; 9 bases line up with TRBD1. V lost 0 bases and J lost 1; bases outside the gene matches: 10. The CDR3 runs to 18 residues. Germline CDR1 and CDR2: SGHRS and YFSETQ. The CDR3 DNA sequence: TGCGCCAGCAGCTTGGGCGGATCAGGGACAGGGCTCCAAGAGACCCAGTACTTC. Amino acids: CASSLGGSGTGLQETQYF.

V usage is TRBV6-1 and J usage is TRBJ2-3; a weak D match, TRBD2 (6 bases). This CDR3 comprises 15 residues. Germline V gene data show CDR1 as MNHNS and CDR2 as SASEGT. The ends were cut back, 6 bases at V and 3 bases at J, with 16 bases in the middle. This CDR3 reads CASSKRVQGTDTQYF. The CDR3 DNA reads as TGTGCCAGCAGCAAGCGGGTCCAAGGGACAGATACGCAGTATTTT.

The gene calls are TRBV2 and TRBJ1-5, with 11 bases that match TRBD1. The V segment lost 5 bases and the J segment 3 bases; nucleotides outside the gene matches: 6. Germline CDR1 reads SNHLY; CDR2 reads FYNNEI. The CDR3 is 16 amino acids. The CDR3 DNA is TGTGCCAGCAGTCCCGGACAGGGGGCCAACAATCAGCCCCAGCATTTT. Translating gives CASSPGQGANNQPQHF.

The chain is built from TRBV9 and TRBJ2-1; the D is unclear. Germline CDR1 SGDLS, CDR2 YYNGEE. This CDR3 is built from 14 residues. V was clipped by 4 bases and J by 7 bases, with 15 bases between them. The CDR3 bases are TGTGCCAGCAGCCCCCGTTATTCCGGAAATGAGCAGTTCTTC. Protein product: CASSPRYSGNEQFF.

J is TRBJ2-7 and V is TRBV9, with 11 bases identical to TRBD1. The CDR3 is made up of 15 amino acids. Germline V lookup: CDR1 SGDLS, CDR2 YYNGEE. The V and J ends lost 4 bases and 3 bases, in that order; junction bases with no gene match: 6. The CDR3 DNA is TGTGCCAGCAGCCTTACCGGGACAGGGGGCTACGAGCAGTACTTC. It yields the protein CASSLTGTGGYEQYF.

This rearrangement joins TRBV4-1 to TRBJ2-7, with D possibly TRBD2 on 5 matching bases. CDR3 length: 15 amino acids. The germline V and J ends were trimmed by 1 base and 3 bases, with 13 bases remaining between them. The germline CDR1 and CDR2 sequences are MGHRA and YSYEKL. The chain's CDR3 is CASSQASGPSYEQYF. CDR3 in DNA: TGCGCCAGCAGCCAAGCGAGCGGACCCAGCTACGAGCAGTACTTC.

J is TRBJ2-7 and V is TRBV28, with no clear D. From germline, CDR1 is MDHEN and CDR2 SYDVKM. The CDR3 runs to 12 residues. V dropped 6 bases and J dropped 7 bases, with 13 bases sitting between them. The CDR3 DNA is TGTGCCAGCAGGACGGGCCCGAGAGAGCAGTACTTC. It is translated as CASRTGPREQYF.

The chain employs TRBV5-4 and TRBJ2-3, with D unclear. Germline V CDR1 and CDR2: SGHNT, YYREEE (reference sequence). The CDR3 is made up of 12 amino acids. V lost 2 bases and J 6 bases, leaving 7 bases between the germline ends. Here the CDR3 DNA reads TGTGCCAGCAGCTTCGGCGAGGATACGCAGTATTTT. It is translated as CASSFGEDTQYF.

The gene calls are TRBV4-1 and TRBJ2-1, with D hard to call. V was shortened by 2 bases and J by 0 bases, with 11 bases between the two germline ends. Per germline, CDR1 MGHRA and CDR2 YSYEKL. This CDR3 region has 16 residues. CDR3 sequence reads: CASSQSPAGSYNEQFF. Here the CDR3 DNA reads TGCGCCAGCAGCCAAAGCCCGGCAGGCTCCTACAATGAGCAGTTCTTC.

This chain connects TRBV13 to TRBJ1-1, with D perhaps TRBD1 (5 bases). Between the trimmed V and J ends, which lost 4 bases and 0 bases, there was a span of 12 bases. Germline assignment: CDR1 PRHDT and CDR2 FYEKMQ (reference sequence). The length of the CDR3 is 15 residues. The CDR3 sequence: CASSWGVNLNTEAFF. CDR3 sequence (DNA): TGTGCCAGCAGCTGGGGGGTAAACCTGAACACTGAAGCTTTCTTT.

The chain couples TRBV6-5 to TRBJ2-7, with D perhaps matching TRBD2 (6 bases). This CDR3 region has 15 residues. Germline lookup yields CDR1 MNHEY and CDR2 SVGAGI. The V and J ends lost 2 bases and 2 bases respectively, with 13 bases between them. CDR3 loop: CASSYGASVTYEQYF. For the CDR3, the DNA is TGTGCCAGCAGTTACGGGGCTAGCGTTACCTACGAGCAGTACTTC.

This chain links TRBV5-1 with TRBJ1-3; 7 nucleotides agree with TRBD1. Losses at the gene ends were 0 bases for V and 5 bases for J; bases not matched to a gene: 2. There are 14 residues in the CDR3. Germline-derived CDR1 and CDR2 are SGHRS and YFSETQ. The CDR3 here is CASSLEGQRNTIYF. The CDR3 coding sequence is TGCGCCAGCAGCTTGGAGGGACAGAGAAACACCATATATTTT.

This clone was counted once. The rearrangement joins TRBV28 to TRBJ1-2; TRBD1 agrees at 7 bases. Germline loops: CDR1 MDHEN, CDR2 SYDVKM. This CDR3 has 16 residues. The trim removed 7 bases at V and 0 bases at J, leaving 11 bases unmatched. The CDR3 DNA reads TGTGCCAGCACCAGGGGGGGAGGAAGGGCTAACTATGGCTACACCTTC. Its protein product is CASTRGGGRANYGYTF.

The rearrangement joins TRBV9 to TRBJ2-2; 7 bases match TRBD1. The CDR3 covers 14 residues. Germline V gives CDR1 SGDLS, CDR2 YYNGEE. V shed 0 bases and J 8 bases; nucleotides not matched to a gene: 4. The CDR3 protein is CASSVGDSFGELFF. The CDR3 nucleotides read TGTGCCAGCAGCGTAGGGGACAGCTTTGGGGAGCTGTTTTTT.

Remarks on this clone: A much larger clone is a single base away; this may be a read error. This chain joins TRBV27 and TRBJ2-1; D is uncertain. Germline V gene data show CDR1 as MNHEY and CDR2 as SMNVEV (reference sequence). The CDR3 runs 11 residues. The V gene lost 5 bases and the J gene lost 3 bases, with 2 bases spanning the gap. The CDR3 DNA sequence: TGTGCCAGCAGTAACTACAATGAGCAGTTCTTC. Protein: CASSNYNEQFF.

This clone was detected a few times. The rearrangement links TRBV6-1 to TRBJ1-2; 10 positions agree with TRBD1. CDR1 MNHNS and CDR2 SASEGT come from the germline V gene. CDR3 length: 19 residues. The V segment lost 4 bases and the J segment 2 bases; nucleotides outside the gene matches: 16. CDR3 loop: CASSVTLGPSGQGNYGYTF. Here the CDR3 DNA reads TGTGCCAGCAGTGTAACTTTGGGTCCCTCGGGACAGGGGAACTATGGCTACACCTTC.

This clone was counted between two and nine times. The chain joins TRBV30 to TRBJ1-1, with D perhaps TRBD1 (5 bases). This CDR3 spans 13 amino acids. CDR1 and CDR2 (germline): GTSNPN, SVGIG (reference sequence). Trimming stripped 4 bases from V and 4 bases from J, with 13 bases between. The CDR3 DNA reads as TGTGCCTGGACGGGTACAGGTTTCACTGAAGCTTTCTTT. It encodes CAWTGTGFTEAFF.

The V call is TRBV18, the J call TRBJ2-5; D possibly corresponds to TRBD1 (6 bases). The CDR3 length is 14 residues. Between the trimmed V and J ends, which lost 3 bases and 1 base, there was a span of 9 bases. CDR1 KGHSH and CDR2 LQKENI come from the germline V gene. In DNA, the CDR3 is TGTGCCAGCTCACCGGGACACTCCCAAGAGACCCAGTACTTC. Protein product: CASSPGHSQETQYF.

V gene TRBV4-2 combines with J gene TRBJ1-1; 8 bases are a match to TRBD1. V gave up 5 bases and J gave up 12 bases; unmatched junction bases: 5. The germline CDR1 and CDR2 sequences are LGHNA and YNFKEQ. This CDR3 contains 11 residues. The DNA of the CDR3 is TGTGCCAGCAGCTTTGACAGGGGAACTTTCTTT. Protein product: CASSFDRGTFF.

V is TRBV10-3 and J is TRBJ2-3, with TRBD2 as a possible D gene (6 bases). There are 15 residues in the CDR3. Germline lookup yields CDR1 ENHRY and CDR2 SYGVKD. V lost 5 bases and J lost 5, with 17 bases in between. The CDR3 DNA is TGTGCCATCAGTCGGACGGCGGGATTGATAGATACGCAGTATTTT. It translates to CAISRTAGLIDTQYF.

J is TRBJ2-1 and V is TRBV7-2, with a tentative D call TRBD1 (6 bases). CDR3 length: 15 residues. With 5 bases removed from V and 1 base from J, the gap between germline ends came to 12 bases. Germline-derived CDR1 and CDR2 are SGHTA and FQGNSA. CDR3 bases: TGTGCCAGCAGCCGAGAGGGGGTATCCTACAATGAGCAGTTCTTC. Protein sequence: CASSREGVSYNEQFF. Variable domain in full (rest from reference TRBV7-2 and TRBJ2-1): GAGVSQSPSNKVTEKGKDVELRCDPISGHTALYWYRQSLGQGLEFLIYFQGNSAPDKSGLPSDRFSAERTGGSVSTLTIQRTQQEDSAVYLCASSREGVSYNEQFFGPGTRLTVL.